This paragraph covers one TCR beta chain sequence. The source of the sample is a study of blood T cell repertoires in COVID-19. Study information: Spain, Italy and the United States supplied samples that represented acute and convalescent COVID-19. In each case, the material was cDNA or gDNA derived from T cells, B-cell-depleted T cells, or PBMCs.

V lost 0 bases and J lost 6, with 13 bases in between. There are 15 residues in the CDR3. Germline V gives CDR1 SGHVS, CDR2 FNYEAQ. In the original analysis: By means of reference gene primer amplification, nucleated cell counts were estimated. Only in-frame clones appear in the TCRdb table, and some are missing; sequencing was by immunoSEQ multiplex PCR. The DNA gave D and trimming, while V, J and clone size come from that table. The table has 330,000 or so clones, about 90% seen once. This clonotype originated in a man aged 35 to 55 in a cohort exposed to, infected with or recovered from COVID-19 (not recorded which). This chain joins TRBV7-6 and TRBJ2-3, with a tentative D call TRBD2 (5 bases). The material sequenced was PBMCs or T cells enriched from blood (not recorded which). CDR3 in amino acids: CASSLAGVRGDTQYF. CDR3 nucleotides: TGTGCCAGCAGCTTAGCGGGAGTAAGAGGGGATACGCAGTATTTT.